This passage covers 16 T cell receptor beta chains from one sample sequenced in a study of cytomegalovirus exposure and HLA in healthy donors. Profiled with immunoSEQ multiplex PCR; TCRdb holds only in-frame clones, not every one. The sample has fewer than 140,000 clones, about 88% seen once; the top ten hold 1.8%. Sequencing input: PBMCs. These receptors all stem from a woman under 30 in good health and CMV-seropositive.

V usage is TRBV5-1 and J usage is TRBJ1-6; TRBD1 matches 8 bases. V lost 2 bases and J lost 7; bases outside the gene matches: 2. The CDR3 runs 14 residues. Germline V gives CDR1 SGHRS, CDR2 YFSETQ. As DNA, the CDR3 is TGCGCCAGCAGCTTAGACAGGGGAAATTCACCCCTCCACTTT. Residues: CASSLDRGNSPLHF.

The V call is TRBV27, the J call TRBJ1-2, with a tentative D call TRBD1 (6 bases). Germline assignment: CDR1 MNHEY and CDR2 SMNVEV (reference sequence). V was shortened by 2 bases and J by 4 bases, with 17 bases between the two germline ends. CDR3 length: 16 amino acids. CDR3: CASSLTPPTGFYGYTF. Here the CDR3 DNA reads TGTGCCAGCAGTTTAACCCCCCCCACAGGGTTCTATGGCTACACCTTC.

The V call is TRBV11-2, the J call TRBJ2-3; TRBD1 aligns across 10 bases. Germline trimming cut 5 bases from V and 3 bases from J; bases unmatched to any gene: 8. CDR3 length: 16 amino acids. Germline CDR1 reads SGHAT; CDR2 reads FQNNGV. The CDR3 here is CASSVGTGVETDTQYF. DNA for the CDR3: TGTGCCAGCAGCGTCGGGACAGGGGTTGAGACAGATACGCAGTATTTT. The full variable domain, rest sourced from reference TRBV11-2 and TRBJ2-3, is EAGVAQSPRYKIIEKRQSVAFWCNPISGHATLYWYQQILGQGPKLLIQFQNNGVVDDSQLPKDRFSAERLKGVDSTLKIQPAKLEDSAVYLCASSVGTGVETDTQYFGPGTRLTVL.

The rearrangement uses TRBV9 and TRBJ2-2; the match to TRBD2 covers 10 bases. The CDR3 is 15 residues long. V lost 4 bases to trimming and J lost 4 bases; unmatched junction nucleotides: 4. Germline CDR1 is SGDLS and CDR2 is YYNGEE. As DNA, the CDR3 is TGTGCCAGCAGCATCAGCGGGGGGGGCACCGGGGAGCTGTTTTTT. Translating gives CASSISGGGTGELFF.

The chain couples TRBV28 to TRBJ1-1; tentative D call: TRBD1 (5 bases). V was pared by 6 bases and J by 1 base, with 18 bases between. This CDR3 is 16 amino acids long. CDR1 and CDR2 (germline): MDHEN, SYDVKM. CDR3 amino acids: CASSLGGHRKNTEAFF. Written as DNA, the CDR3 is TGTGCCAGCAGCCTAGGTGGACATCGGAAGAACACTGAAGCTTTCTTT. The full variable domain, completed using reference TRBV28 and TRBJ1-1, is DVKVTQSSRYLVKRTGEKVFLECVQDMDHENMFWYRQDPGLGLRLIYFSYDVKMKEKGDIPEGYSVSREKKERFSLILESASTNQTSMYLCASSLGGHRKNTEAFFGQGTRLTVV.

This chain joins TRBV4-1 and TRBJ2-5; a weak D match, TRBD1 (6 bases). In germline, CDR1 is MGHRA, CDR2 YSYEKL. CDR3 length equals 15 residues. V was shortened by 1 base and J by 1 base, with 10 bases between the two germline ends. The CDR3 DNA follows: TGCGCCAGCAGCCAAGGCACAGGGATCCAAGAGACCCAGTACTTC. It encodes CASSQGTGIQETQYF.

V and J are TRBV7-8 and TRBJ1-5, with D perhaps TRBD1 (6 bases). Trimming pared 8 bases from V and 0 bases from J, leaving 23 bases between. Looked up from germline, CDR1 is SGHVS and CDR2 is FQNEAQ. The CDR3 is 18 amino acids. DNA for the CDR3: TGTGCCAGCGGGCGGGGGCCTAGTTTTCCCTATAGCAATCAGCCCCAGCATTTT. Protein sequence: CASGRGPSFPYSNQPQHF. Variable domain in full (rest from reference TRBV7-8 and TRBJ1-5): GAGVSQSPRYKVAKRGQDVALRCDPISGHVSLFWYQQALGQGPEFLTYFQNEAQLDKSGLPSDRFFAERPEGSVSTLKIQRTQQEDSAVYLCASGRGPSFPYSNQPQHFGDGTRLSIL.

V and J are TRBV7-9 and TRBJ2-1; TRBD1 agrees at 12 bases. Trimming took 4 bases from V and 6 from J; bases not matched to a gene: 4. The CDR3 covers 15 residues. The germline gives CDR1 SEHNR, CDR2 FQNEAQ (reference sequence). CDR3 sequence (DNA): TGTGCCAGCAGCTGGGGACAGGGGGCTGGCAATGAGCAGTTCTTC. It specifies CASSWGQGAGNEQFF.

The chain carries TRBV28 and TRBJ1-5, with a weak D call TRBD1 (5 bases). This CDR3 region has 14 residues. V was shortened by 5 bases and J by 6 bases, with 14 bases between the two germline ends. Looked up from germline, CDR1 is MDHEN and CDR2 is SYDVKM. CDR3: CASSPAGLGQPQHF. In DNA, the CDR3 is TGTGCCAGCAGTCCGGCAGGGCTGGGTCAGCCCCAGCATTTT.

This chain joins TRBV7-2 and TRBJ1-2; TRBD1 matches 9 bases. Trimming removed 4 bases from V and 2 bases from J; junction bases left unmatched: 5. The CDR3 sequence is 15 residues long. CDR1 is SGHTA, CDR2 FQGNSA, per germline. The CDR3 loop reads CASSSWDRENYGYTF. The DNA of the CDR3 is TGTGCCAGCAGCTCATGGGACAGGGAGAACTATGGCTACACCTTC.

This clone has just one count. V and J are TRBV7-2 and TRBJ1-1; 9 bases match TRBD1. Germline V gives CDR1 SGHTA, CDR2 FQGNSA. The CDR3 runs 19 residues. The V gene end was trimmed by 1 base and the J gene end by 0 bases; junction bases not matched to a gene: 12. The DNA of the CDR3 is TGTGCCAGCAGCTTAGATCGGGGCGGGACAGGGACCATGAACACTGAAGCTTTCTTT. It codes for CASSLDRGGTGTMNTEAFF.

The CDR3 DNA follows: TGTGCCAGCGGGACTAGCTTTGGGTACGAGCAGTACTTC. It codes for CASGTSFGYEQYF. The V gene is TRBV6-1, the J gene TRBJ2-7; 9 bases agree with TRBD2. Germline trimming cut 8 bases from V and 4 bases from J; bases unmatched to any gene: 6. CDR3 length: 13 amino acids. Germline V gene sequence: CDR1 MNHNS, CDR2 SASEGT.

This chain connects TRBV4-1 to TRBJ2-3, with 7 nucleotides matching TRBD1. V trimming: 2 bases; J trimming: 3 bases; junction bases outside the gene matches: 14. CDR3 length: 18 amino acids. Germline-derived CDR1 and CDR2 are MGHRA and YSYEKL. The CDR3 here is CASSQNPRQGRRTDTQYF. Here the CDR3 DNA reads TGCGCCAGCAGCCAAAACCCCCGACAGGGAAGGCGAACAGATACGCAGTATTTT.

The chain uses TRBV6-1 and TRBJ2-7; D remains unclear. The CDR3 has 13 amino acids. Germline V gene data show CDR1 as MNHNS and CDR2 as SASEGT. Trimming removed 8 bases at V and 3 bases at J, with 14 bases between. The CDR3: CASQLPGLYEQYF. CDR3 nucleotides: TGTGCCAGCCAACTCCCGGGTCTCTACGAGCAGTACTTC.

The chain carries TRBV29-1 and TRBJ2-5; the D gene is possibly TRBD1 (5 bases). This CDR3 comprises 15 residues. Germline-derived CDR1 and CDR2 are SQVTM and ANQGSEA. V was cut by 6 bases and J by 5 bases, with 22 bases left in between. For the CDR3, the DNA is TGCAGCGTCGCAGCCTTTCAGGGCCACGGGGAGACCCAGTACTTC. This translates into CSVAAFQGHGETQYF.

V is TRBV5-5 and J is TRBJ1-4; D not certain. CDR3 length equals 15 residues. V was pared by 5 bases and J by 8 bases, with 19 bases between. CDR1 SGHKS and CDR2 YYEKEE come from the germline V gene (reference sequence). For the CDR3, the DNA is TGTGCCAGCAGAAAGCCGGGATCCGCCGAGGAAAAACTGTTTTTT. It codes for CASRKPGSAEEKLFF.